Below are 7 T cell receptor beta chains sequenced from a single sample in a study of blood T cells in healthy people across ages (dated by TCRdb to the mid-2010s). Library prep was done by 5' RACE. Sequencing was carried out with an Illumina HiSeq 2500. A second PCR of about 6 to 11 cycles was run with a J-beta primer mix and a sample-barcoded 5' primer. TCRdb trimmed public reads at Q25 via fastp, called clones via MiXCR and kept in-frame beta chains. Rows merge per CDR3 protein into single entries with the most common DNA and genes. The sample includes around 800,000 distinct CDR3 sequences, with roughly 26% observed a single time. 2.5% to 3.5% of the sample is taken by the ten largest. The same specimen was also included in a second study, on T cells of mothers and their children.

Material: blood. Receptor source: a boy aged 5-17 years in good health.

This clonotype has a handful of counts. This CDR3 reads CASSGQVRNTEAFF. The CDR3 region has the DNA TGTGCCAGCAGTGGACAGGTCCGAAACACTGAAGCTTTCTTT. The chain links TRBV2 to TRBJ1-1; D perhaps matches TRBD1 (6 bases). Germline V gene sequence: CDR1 SNHLY, CDR2 FYNNEI. CDR3 length equals 14 residues. V was cut by 4 bases and J by 2 bases, with 11 bases left in between.

The V gene is TRBV20-1, the J gene TRBJ2-5, with 10 bases that match TRBD2. V shed 0 bases, J shed 3 bases, and the junction held 4 bases outside the gene matches. Germline lookup yields CDR1 DFQATT and CDR2 SNEGSKA (reference sequence). This CDR3 has 15 residues. CDR3: CSAREGTSVEETQYF. The DNA for the CDR3 is TGCAGTGCTAGAGAGGGGACTAGCGTGGAAGAGACCCAGTACTTC.

The gene calls are TRBV5-1 and TRBJ2-7; a possible D gene is TRBD2 (6 bases). The CDR3 totals 15 residues. The ends were cut back, 3 bases at V and 0 bases at J, with 13 bases in the middle. Germline loops: CDR1 SGHRS, CDR2 YFSETQ. CDR3 nucleotide sequence: TGCGCCAGCAGCTGGGGTGCGGGGCTCTCCTACGAGCAGTACTTC. As protein: CASSWGAGLSYEQYF.

The chain recombines TRBV6-1 with TRBJ2-2; TRBD1 matches 8 bases. J gave up 4 bases and V 5 bases, and 6 bases lay outside the gene matches. Germline loops: CDR1 MNHNS, CDR2 SASEGT. This CDR3 has 15 amino acids. DNA of the CDR3: TGTGCCAGCAGTCTTCCGGGACAGGCCACCGGGGAGCTGTTTTTT. Residues: CASSLPGQATGELFF.

This clonotype has more than one count but fewer than ten. The chain links TRBV27 to TRBJ1-6, with D maybe TRBD1 (6 bases). Germline loops: CDR1 MNHEY, CDR2 SMNVEV (reference sequence). Deletions cut 0 bases from V and 10 bases from J, with 22 bases between. The CDR3 contains 18 residues. The CDR3 protein is CASSLSGGGYPSRSPLHF. CDR3 DNA sequence: TGTGCCAGCAGTTTATCGGGAGGGGGATACCCGAGTAGGTCACCCCTCCACTTT.

The chain employs TRBV20-1 and TRBJ2-5; possibly TRBD2 for D (6 bases). V was shortened by 5 bases and J by 1 base, with 11 bases between the two germline ends. Germline values: CDR1 DFQATT, CDR2 SNEGSKA (reference sequence). There are 13 residues in the CDR3. The chain's CDR3 is CSALRDSQETQYF. The CDR3 DNA follows: TGCAGTGCTCTCCGGGACTCCCAAGAGACCCAGTACTTC.

This clonotype has more than one count but fewer than ten. The rearrangement joins TRBV7-6 to TRBJ2-5; 8 positions agree with TRBD2. The end of the DNA is better explained by TRBJ2-1, so the J call may be wrong. The CDR3 totals 15 residues. Per germline, CDR1 SGHVS and CDR2 FNYEAQ. CDR3 loop: CASSFSGGPRNEQFF. For the CDR3, the DNA is TGTGCCAGCAGCTTTTCGGGGGGGCCGAGGAATGAGCAGTTCTTC.